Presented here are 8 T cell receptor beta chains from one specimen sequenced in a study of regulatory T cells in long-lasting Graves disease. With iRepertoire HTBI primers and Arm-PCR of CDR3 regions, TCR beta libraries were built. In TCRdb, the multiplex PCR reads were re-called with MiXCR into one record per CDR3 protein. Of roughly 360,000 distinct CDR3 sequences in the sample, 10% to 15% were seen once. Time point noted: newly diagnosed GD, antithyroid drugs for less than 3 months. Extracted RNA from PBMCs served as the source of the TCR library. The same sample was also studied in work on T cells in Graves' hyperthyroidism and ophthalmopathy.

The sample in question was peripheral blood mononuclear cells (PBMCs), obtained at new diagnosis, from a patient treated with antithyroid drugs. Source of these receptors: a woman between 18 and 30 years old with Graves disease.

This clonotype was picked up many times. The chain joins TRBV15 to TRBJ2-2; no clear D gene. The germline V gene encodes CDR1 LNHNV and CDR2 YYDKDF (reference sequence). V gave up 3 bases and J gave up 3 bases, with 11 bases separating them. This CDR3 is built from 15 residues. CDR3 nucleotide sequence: TGTGCCACCAGCAGGCTAACCATCCACACCGGGGAGCTGTTTTTT. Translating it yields CATSRLTIHTGELFF.

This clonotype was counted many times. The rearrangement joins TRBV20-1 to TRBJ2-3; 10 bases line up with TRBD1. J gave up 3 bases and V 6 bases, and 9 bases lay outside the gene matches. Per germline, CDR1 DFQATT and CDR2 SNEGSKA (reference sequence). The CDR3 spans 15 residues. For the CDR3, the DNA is TGCAGTGCGGTTGGGACAGGGGCTTCTACAGATACGCAGTATTTT. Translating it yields CSAVGTGASTDTQYF.

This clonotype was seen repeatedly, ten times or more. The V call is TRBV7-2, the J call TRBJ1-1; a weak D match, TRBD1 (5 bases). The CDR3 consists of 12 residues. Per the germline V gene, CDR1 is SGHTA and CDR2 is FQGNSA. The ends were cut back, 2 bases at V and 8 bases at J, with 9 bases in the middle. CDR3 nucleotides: TGTGCCAGCAGCTTAAGGACAACCGAAGCTTTCTTT. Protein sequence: CASSLRTTEAFF.

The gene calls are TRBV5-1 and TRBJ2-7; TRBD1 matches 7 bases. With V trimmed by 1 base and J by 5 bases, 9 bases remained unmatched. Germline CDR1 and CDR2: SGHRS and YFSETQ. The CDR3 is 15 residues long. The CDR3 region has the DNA TGCGCCAGCAGCTTGAGAACAGGGGAAGGGGACGAGCAGTACTTC. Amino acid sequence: CASSLRTGEGDEQYF.

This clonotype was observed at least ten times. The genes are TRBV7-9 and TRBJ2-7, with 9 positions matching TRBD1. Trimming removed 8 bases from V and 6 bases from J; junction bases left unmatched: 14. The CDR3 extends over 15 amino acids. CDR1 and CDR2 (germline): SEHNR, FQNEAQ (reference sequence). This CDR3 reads CASPTRAGQGGEQYV. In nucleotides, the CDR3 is TGTGCCAGCCCTACTCGAGCGGGACAGGGTGGCGAGCAGTACGTC.

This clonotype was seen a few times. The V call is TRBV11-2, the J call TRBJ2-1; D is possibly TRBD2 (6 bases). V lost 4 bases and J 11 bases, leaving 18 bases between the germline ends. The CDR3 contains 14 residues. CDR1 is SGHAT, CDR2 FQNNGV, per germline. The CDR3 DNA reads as TGTGCCAGCAGCTCAAGCCCTCTGGACTATAAGCAGTTCTTC. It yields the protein CASSSSPLDYKQFF.

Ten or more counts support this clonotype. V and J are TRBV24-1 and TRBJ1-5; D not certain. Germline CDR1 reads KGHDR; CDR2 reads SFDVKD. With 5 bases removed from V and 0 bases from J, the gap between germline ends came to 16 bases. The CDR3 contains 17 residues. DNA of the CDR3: TGTGCCACCAGTGGAGAGAAAAACAGCCATAGCAATCAGCCCCAGCATTTT. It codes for CATSGEKNSHSNQPQHF.

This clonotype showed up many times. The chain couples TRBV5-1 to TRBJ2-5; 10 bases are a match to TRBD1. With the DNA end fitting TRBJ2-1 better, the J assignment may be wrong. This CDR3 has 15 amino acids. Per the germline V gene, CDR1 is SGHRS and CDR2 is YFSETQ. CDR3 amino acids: CASSLGGTGANEQFF. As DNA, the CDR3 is TGCGCCAGCAGCTTGGGAGGGACAGGGGCTAATGAGCAGTTCTTC.